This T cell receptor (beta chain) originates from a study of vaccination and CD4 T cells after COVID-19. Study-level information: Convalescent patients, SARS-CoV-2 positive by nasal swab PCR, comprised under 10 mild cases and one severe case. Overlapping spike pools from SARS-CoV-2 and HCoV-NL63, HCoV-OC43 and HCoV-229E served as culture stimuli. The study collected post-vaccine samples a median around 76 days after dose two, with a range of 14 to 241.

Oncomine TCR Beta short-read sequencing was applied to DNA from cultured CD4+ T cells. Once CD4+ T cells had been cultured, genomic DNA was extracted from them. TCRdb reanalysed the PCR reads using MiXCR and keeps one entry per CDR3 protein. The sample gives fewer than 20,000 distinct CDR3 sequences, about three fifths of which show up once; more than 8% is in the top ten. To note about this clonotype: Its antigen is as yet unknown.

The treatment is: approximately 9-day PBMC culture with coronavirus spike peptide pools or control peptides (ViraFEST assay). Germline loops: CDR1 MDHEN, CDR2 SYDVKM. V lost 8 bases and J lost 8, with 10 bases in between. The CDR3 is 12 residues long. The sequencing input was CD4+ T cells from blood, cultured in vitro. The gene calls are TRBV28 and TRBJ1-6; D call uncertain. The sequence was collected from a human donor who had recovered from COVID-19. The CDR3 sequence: CASDESHSPLHF. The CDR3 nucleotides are TGTGCCAGCGATGAAAGCCATTCACCCCTCCACTTT. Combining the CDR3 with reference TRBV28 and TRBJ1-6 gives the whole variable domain DVKVTQSSRYLVKRTGEKVFLECVQDMDHENMFWYRQDPGLGLRLIYFSYDVKMKEKGDIPEGYSVSREKKERFSLILESASTNQTSMYLCASDESHSPLHFGNGTRLTVT.